The 26 T cell receptor beta chains below come from one sample, sequenced in a study of cytomegalovirus exposure and HLA in healthy donors. The PCR was carried out with 60 Vbeta primers and 13 Jbeta primers. The method was immunoSEQ multiplex PCR; TCRdb's version includes in-frame clones alone and lacks a portion of them. The repertoire holds approximately 150,000 clones, with 80% as singletons. The sequenced sample consisted of PBMCs. Source of these receptors: a man aged 25-45 years in good health and CMV-seronegative.

This clone was counted only a few times. The same CDR3 arises from other DNA sequences in this sample as well. This rearrangement joins TRBV20-1 to TRBJ1-1; D is unclear. This CDR3 has 11 amino acids. Trimming shortened V by 3 bases and J by 1 base, and 3 bases separated the two germline ends. Germline CDR1 and CDR2: DFQATT and SNEGSKA (reference sequence). This CDR3 is CSASRNTEAFF. CDR3 in DNA: TGCAGTGCTAGTCGGAACACTGAAGCTTTCTTT.

Notes on this clone: Relative to the germline gene, one junction end is altered; a read error may explain this. The V and J genes are TRBV7-3 and TRBJ2-3; TRBD2 matches at 9 bases. Germline assignment: CDR1 SGHTA and CDR2 FQGTGA. This CDR3 contains 15 residues. CDR3 in amino acids: CASSPPGTSIDTQYF. The CDR3 coding sequence is TGTGCCAGCAGCCCTCCCGGGACTAGCATAGATACGCAGTATTTT.

This clone was observed a handful of times. CDR3 amino acids: CASRLTGEAFF. The CDR3 bases are TGTGCCAGCAGATTGACAGGTGAAGCTTTCTTT. V usage is TRBV28 and J usage is TRBJ1-1, with a weak D call TRBD1 (6 bases). V shed 6 bases and J shed 7 bases, with 9 bases lying between them. The CDR3 length is 11 residues. Germline V lookup: CDR1 MDHEN, CDR2 SYDVKM.

This clone showed up just a few times. The chain joins TRBV29-1 to TRBJ2-5, with D tentatively TRBD1 (5 bases). The tail of the sequence fits TRBJ2-7 better, so the J call may be wrong. There are 11 residues in the CDR3. Germline CDR1 reads SQVTM; CDR2 reads ANQGSEA. The CDR3 nucleotides are TGCAGCGTTACTTTCAGGGTCGAGCAGTACTTC. Its protein product is CSVTFRVEQYF.

CDR3 sequence reads: CASSTDRGRTNEQFF. CDR3 DNA sequence: TGTGCCAGCAGCACCGACAGGGGAAGGACCAATGAGCAGTTCTTC. The rearrangement joins TRBV7-6 to TRBJ2-1; 8 bases align to TRBD1. The CDR3 loop spans 15 amino acids. Germline V lookup: CDR1 SGHVS, CDR2 FNYEAQ. With V trimmed by 5 bases and J by 6 bases, 9 bases remained unmatched.

This clone was seen only once. The gene calls are TRBV7-9 and TRBJ2-7; 7 nucleotides align to TRBD1. The CDR3 sequence is 14 residues long. The junction had 4 bases not matched to a gene; V was cut back by 1 base and J by 4 bases. From germline, CDR1 is SEHNR and CDR2 FQNEAQ (reference sequence). The CDR3 loop reads CASSLGTGPYEQYF. The CDR3 coding sequence is TGTGCCAGCAGCTTAGGGACAGGACCTTACGAGCAGTACTTC.

The chain uses TRBV30 and TRBJ1-5, with D perhaps matching TRBD1 (5 bases). Germline CDR1 reads GTSNPN; CDR2 reads SVGIG (reference sequence). The V and J ends lost 2 bases and 7 bases respectively, with 21 bases between them. This CDR3 is 16 amino acids long. The CDR3 DNA is TGTGCCTGGAGTCGTCGGGGCACCTCGGGGAGGCAGCCCCAGCATTTT. Translation gives CAWSRRGTSGRQPQHF.

The chain has TRBV9 and TRBJ2-3; 7 bases map to TRBD2. V dropped 4 bases and J dropped 0; count of bases not matched to a gene: 5. The CDR3 extends over 15 amino acids. The germline CDR1 and CDR2 sequences are SGDLS and YYNGEE. The CDR3 protein is CASSTTSFSTDTQYF. DNA of the CDR3: TGTGCCAGCAGCACGACTAGCTTTAGCACAGATACGCAGTATTTT.

The chain recombines TRBV5-1 with TRBJ2-5; 10 nucleotides match TRBD2. CDR3 length: 16 amino acids. V shed 1 base, J shed 1 base, and the junction held 4 bases outside the gene matches. CDR1 and CDR2 (germline): SGHRS, YFSETQ. The CDR3 DNA is TGCGCCAGCAGCTTGTGGCCTAGCGGGAGCCAAGAGACCCAGTACTTC. This gives the protein CASSLWPSGSQETQYF.

The chain employs TRBV19 and TRBJ2-7; D unclear. In germline, CDR1 is LNHDA, CDR2 SQIVND (reference sequence). This CDR3 is built from 15 residues. V lost 3 bases to trimming and J lost 3 bases, with 15 bases between them. The CDR3 loop reads CASSIPRYDVYEQYF. The CDR3 DNA sequence: TGTGCCAGTAGTATTCCCAGATATGATGTCTACGAGCAGTACTTC.

The genes are TRBV7-9 and TRBJ2-7; D gene uncertain. This CDR3 spans 12 amino acids. CDR1 SEHNR and CDR2 FQNEAQ come from the germline V gene (reference sequence). Trimming removed 5 bases from V and 4 bases from J, with 9 bases in between. CDR3 in amino acids: CASSLTDYEQYF. The CDR3 DNA follows: TGTGCCAGCAGCCTAACAGATTACGAGCAGTACTTC. The variable domain in full, with the rest retrieved from reference TRBV7-9 and TRBJ2-7, is DTGVSQNPRHKITKRGQNVTFRCDPISEHNRLYWYRQTLGQGPEFLTYFQNEAQLEKSRLLSDRFSAERPKGSFSTLEIQRTEQGDSAMYLCASSLTDYEQYFGPGTRLTVT.

The gene calls are TRBV6-6 and TRBJ2-2; D uncertain. V was pared by 0 bases and J by 6 bases, with 8 bases between. Germline V gives CDR1 MNHNY, CDR2 SVGAGI (reference sequence). The CDR3 sequence is 14 residues long. This CDR3 reads CASSYSNQAGELFF. The CDR3 DNA reads as TGTGCCAGCAGTTACTCGAACCAGGCCGGGGAGCTGTTTTTT.

The J gene is TRBJ1-2, the V gene TRBV9; D gene unclear. The ends were cut back, 0 bases at V and 5 bases at J, with 8 bases in the middle. Germline loops: CDR1 SGDLS, CDR2 YYNGEE. The CDR3 totals 13 residues. The CDR3 DNA is TGTGCCAGCAGCGTAGATTTCCTTTATGGCTACACCTTC. Amino acid sequence: CASSVDFLYGYTF.

The V gene is TRBV7-2, the J gene TRBJ1-3, with D perhaps matching TRBD1 (5 bases). The CDR3 totals 12 residues. The germline V gene encodes CDR1 SGHTA and CDR2 FQGNSA. The V end was cut by 5 bases, the J end by 9 bases, with 11 bases between. The CDR3 loop reads CASSTAGGTIYF. The CDR3 nucleotides read TGTGCCAGCAGCACGGCCGGGGGCACCATATATTTT.

V is TRBV5-4 and J is TRBJ1-3, with TRBD1 identical over 10 bases. The V gene end was trimmed by 4 bases and the J gene end by 0 bases; junction bases not matched to a gene: 4. CDR1 is SGHNT and CDR2 is YYREEE in the germline V gene (reference sequence). This CDR3 comprises 16 residues. The CDR3 is CASSQGQGLSGNTIYF. The CDR3 DNA is TGTGCCAGCAGCCAGGGACAGGGGCTCTCTGGAAACACCATATATTTT.

Note on this clone: The same CDR3 also results from other DNA sequences found in this sample. The rearrangement uses TRBV25-1 and TRBJ2-5, with 13 bases fitting TRBD2. V shed 6 bases and J 5 bases; nucleotides not matched to a gene: 6. The CDR3 runs to 15 residues. In germline, CDR1 is MGHDK, CDR2 SYGVNS. The CDR3 coding sequence is TGTGCCAGCAGAGGACTAGCGGGAGTCCAGGAGACCCAGTACTTC. It yields the protein CASRGLAGVQETQYF.

This sequence joins TRBV19 and TRBJ2-1, with a weak D call TRBD2 (5 bases). Looked up from germline, CDR1 is LNHDA and CDR2 is SQIVND (reference sequence). The ends were cut back, 9 bases at V and 6 bases at J, with 12 bases in the middle. CDR3 length equals 12 residues. In nucleotides, the CDR3 is TGTGCCAGCGGGATGGCAGGCAATGAGCAGTTCTTC. It is translated as CASGMAGNEQFF.

The chain recombines TRBV9 with TRBJ2-7; D might be TRBD2 (6 bases). The V gene lost 0 bases and the J gene lost 3 bases, with 16 bases spanning the gap. Germline V gives CDR1 SGDLS, CDR2 YYNGEE. The length of the CDR3 is 16 residues. DNA of the CDR3: TGTGCCAGCAGCGTAGGAGACGGGAGTCCCCACTACGAGCAGTACTTC. Translating gives CASSVGDGSPHYEQYF.

The rearrangement joins TRBV27 to TRBJ1-1, with D possibly being TRBD1 (6 bases). The CDR3 sequence is 14 residues long. Trimming took off 6 bases at V and 2 bases at J, with 13 bases between the two ends. Germline V gene data show CDR1 as MNHEY and CDR2 as SMNVEV (reference sequence). CDR3 nucleotide sequence: TGTGCCAGCAGACCCGACAGGTTTAACACTGAAGCTTTCTTT. As protein: CASRPDRFNTEAFF.

A note on this clone: The sample has other DNA sequences that encode this CDR3 too. The CDR3 here is CASSLGAYEQYF. CDR3 sequence (DNA): TGCGCCAGCAGCTTGGGAGCCTACGAGCAGTACTTC. The chain joins TRBV5-1 to TRBJ2-7; D not certain. The length of the CDR3 is 12 residues. V shed 0 bases and J shed 2 bases, with 3 bases lying between them. Germline lookup yields CDR1 SGHRS and CDR2 YFSETQ.

The sample holds one count of this clone. The chain joins TRBV6-6 to TRBJ2-5; 11 nucleotides agree with TRBD2. The germline V gene has CDR1 MNHNY and CDR2 SVGAGI (reference sequence). The CDR3 length is 16 residues. Losses at the gene ends were 3 bases for V and 4 bases for J; bases not matched to a gene: 7. CDR3: CASSYFSGRAGETQYF. CDR3 in DNA: TGTGCCAGCAGTTATTTTAGCGGGAGGGCAGGAGAGACCCAGTACTTC.

This rearrangement joins TRBV30 to TRBJ2-1; 12 positions agree with TRBD2. This CDR3 region has 15 residues. Germline values: CDR1 GTSNPN, CDR2 SVGIG (reference sequence). J gave up 7 bases and V 4 bases, and 8 bases lay outside the gene matches. This chain's CDR3 is CAWTIPSGGANEQFF. Written as DNA, the CDR3 is TGTGCCTGGACCATCCCTAGCGGGGGGGCGAATGAGCAGTTCTTC.

The gene calls are TRBV5-6 and TRBJ1-4, with 9 bases that match TRBD1. The CDR3 consists of 16 residues. J lost 4 bases, V lost 0 bases, and 4 bases had no gene match. The germline gives CDR1 SGHDT, CDR2 YYEEEE. The CDR3 DNA is TGTGCCAGCAGCTTGGGGGGACAGGGCTTTAATGAAAAACTGTTTTTT. Encoded protein: CASSLGGQGFNEKLFF.

The chain links TRBV6-6 to TRBJ2-1; 8 nucleotides match TRBD1. This CDR3 region has 15 residues. Germline V gene data show CDR1 as MNHNY and CDR2 as SVGAGI (reference sequence). Trimming removed 8 bases from V and 5 bases from J; junction bases left unmatched: 11. The DNA of the CDR3 is TGTGCCAGCGCTCGCCAGGGGGCTTCGAACAATGAGCAGTTCTTC. Encoded protein: CASARQGASNNEQFF.

The J gene is TRBJ1-1, the V gene TRBV5-1, with D possibly being TRBD1 (5 bases). Between the trimmed V and J ends, which lost 3 bases and 4 bases, there was a span of 16 bases. Germline V CDR1 and CDR2: SGHRS, YFSETQ. This CDR3 comprises 15 residues. The CDR3 DNA follows: TGCGCCAGCAGCTCCCCGGTTTTGGGGGGCACTGAAGCTTTCTTT. Translation: CASSSPVLGGTEAFF.

This clone was detected only a few times. This chain joins TRBV7-2 and TRBJ1-5; TRBD1 agrees at 7 bases. In germline, CDR1 is SGHTA, CDR2 FQGNSA. The CDR3 covers 14 residues. The ends lost 5 bases at V and 5 bases at J; junction bases unmatched: 6. The DNA of the CDR3 is TGTGCCAGCAGCCCAGGGGGTAAGGATCAGCCCCAGCATTTT. This sequence encodes CASSPGGKDQPQHF.